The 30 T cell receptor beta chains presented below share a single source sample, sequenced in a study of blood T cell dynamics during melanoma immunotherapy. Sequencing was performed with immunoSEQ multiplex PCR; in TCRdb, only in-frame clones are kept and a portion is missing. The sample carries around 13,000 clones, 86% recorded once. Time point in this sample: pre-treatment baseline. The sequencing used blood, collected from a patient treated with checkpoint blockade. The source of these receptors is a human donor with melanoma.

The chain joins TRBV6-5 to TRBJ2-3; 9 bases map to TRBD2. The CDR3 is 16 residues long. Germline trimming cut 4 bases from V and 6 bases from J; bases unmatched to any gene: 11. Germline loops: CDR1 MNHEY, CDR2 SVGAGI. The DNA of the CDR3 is TGTGCCAGCAGTTCACACGCCGGGACTAGCCTCGATACGCAGTATTTT. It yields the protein CASSSHAGTSLDTQYF.

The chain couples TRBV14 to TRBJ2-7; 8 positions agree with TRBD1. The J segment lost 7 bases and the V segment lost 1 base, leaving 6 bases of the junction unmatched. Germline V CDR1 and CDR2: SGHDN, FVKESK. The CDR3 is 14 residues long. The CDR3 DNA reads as TGTGCCAGCAGCCAAGGGACAGGGTATGGTGAGCAGTACTTC. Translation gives CASSQGTGYGEQYF.

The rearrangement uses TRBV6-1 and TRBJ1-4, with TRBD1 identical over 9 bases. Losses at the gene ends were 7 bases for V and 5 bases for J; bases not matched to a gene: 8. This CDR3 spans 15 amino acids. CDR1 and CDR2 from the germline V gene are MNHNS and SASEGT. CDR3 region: CASTYGGQGNEKLFF. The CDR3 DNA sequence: TGTGCCAGCACCTACGGGGGACAGGGAAATGAAAAACTGTTTTTT.

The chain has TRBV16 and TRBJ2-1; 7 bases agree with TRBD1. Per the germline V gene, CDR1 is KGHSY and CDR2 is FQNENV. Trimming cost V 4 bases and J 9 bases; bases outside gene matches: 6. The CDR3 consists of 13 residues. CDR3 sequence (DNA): TGTGCCAGCAGCCCGACAGGGATGGGTGAGCAGTTCTTC. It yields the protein CASSPTGMGEQFF.

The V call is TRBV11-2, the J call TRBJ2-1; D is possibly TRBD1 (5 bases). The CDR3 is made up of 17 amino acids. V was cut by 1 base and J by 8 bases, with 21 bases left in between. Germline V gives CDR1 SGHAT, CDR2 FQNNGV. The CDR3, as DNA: TGTGCCAGCAGCTTAGGTTACAGGACGGACCAGAGTGATGAGCAGTTCTTC. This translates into CASSLGYRTDQSDEQFF.

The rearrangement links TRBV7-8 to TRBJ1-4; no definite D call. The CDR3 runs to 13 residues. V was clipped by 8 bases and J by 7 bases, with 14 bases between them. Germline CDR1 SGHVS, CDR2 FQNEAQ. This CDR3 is CASARRWSEKLFF. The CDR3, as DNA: TGTGCCAGCGCCCGGCGGTGGAGTGAAAAACTGTTTTTT.

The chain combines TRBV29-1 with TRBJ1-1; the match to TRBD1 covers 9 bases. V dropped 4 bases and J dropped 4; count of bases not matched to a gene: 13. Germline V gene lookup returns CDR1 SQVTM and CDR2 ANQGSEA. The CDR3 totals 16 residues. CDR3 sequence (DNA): TGCAGCGTTGTAGAACCGGGACAGGGAATAGGCACTGAAGCTTTCTTT. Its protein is CSVVEPGQGIGTEAFF.

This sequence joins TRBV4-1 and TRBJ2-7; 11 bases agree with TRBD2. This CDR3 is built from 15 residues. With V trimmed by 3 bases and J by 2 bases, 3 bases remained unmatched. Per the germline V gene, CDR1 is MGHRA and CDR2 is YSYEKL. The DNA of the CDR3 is TGCGCCAGCAGCCACCCGACTAGCGGGACCTACGAGCAGTACTTC. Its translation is CASSHPTSGTYEQYF.

DNA for the CDR3: TGTGCCAGTAGTATCCCAAGAGGTGTTAGCAATCAGCCCCAGCATTTT. Its translation is CASSIPRGVSNQPQHF. The gene calls are TRBV19 and TRBJ1-5; D not resolved. This CDR3 has 16 amino acids. The germline gives CDR1 LNHDA, CDR2 SQIVND (reference sequence). The V gene lost 3 bases and the J gene lost 0 bases, with 12 bases spanning the gap. Combining the CDR3 with reference TRBV19 and TRBJ1-5 gives the whole variable domain DGGITQSPKYLFRKEGQNVTLSCEQNLNHDAMYWYRQDPGQGLRLIYYSQIVNDFQKGDIAEGYSVSREKKESFPLTVTSAQKNPTAFYLCASSIPRGVSNQPQHFGDGTRLSIL.

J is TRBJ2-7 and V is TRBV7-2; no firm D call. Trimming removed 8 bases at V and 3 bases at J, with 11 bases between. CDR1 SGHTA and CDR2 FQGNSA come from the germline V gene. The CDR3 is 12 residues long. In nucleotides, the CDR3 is TGTGCCAGCGGTAGGATCCTCTACGAGCAGTACTTC. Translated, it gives CASGRILYEQYF.

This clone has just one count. The CDR3 region has the DNA TGTGCCAGCAGTTCGCCCGGGACGTCTAACTATGGCTACACCTTC. This sequence encodes CASSSPGTSNYGYTF. The chain links TRBV27 to TRBJ1-2, with D maybe TRBD1 (5 bases). Between the trimmed V and J ends, which lost 4 bases and 0 bases, there was a span of 12 bases. From germline, CDR1 is MNHEY and CDR2 SMNVEV (reference sequence). This CDR3 comprises 15 residues.

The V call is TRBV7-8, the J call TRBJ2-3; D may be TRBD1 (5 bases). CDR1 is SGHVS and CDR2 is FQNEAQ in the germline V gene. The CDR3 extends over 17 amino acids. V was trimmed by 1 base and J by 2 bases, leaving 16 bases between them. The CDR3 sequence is CASSLGPLGAPTDTQYF. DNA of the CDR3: TGTGCCAGCAGCTTAGGCCCCCTTGGGGCCCCCACAGATACGCAGTATTTT.

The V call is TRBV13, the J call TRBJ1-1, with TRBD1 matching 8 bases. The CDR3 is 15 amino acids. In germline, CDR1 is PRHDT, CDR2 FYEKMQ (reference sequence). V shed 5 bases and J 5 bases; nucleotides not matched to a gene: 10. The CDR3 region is CASSQGAAWGTEAFF. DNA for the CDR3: TGTGCCAGCAGCCAGGGGGCGGCGTGGGGTACTGAAGCTTTCTTT.

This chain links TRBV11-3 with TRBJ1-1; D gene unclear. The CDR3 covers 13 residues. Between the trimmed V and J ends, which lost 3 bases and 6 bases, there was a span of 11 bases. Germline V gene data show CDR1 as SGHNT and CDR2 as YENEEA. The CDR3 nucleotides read TGTGCCAGCAGCTTCCGAGGGAGGTCTGAAGCTTTCTTT. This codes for CASSFRGRSEAFF.

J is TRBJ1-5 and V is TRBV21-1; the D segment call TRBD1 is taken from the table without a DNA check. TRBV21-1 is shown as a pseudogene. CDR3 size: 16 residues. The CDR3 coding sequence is TGTGCCAGCAGCATCCGACAGGGTGTAGGCAATCAGCCCCAGCATTTT. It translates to CASSIRQGVGNQPQHF.

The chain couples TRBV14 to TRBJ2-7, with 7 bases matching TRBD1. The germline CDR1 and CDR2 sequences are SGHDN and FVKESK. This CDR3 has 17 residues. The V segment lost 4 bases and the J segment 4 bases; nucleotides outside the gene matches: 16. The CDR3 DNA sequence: TGTGCCAGCAGCCCCCGGAGCACAGGGGCGACTTTTTACGAGCAGTACTTC. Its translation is CASSPRSTGATFYEQYF.

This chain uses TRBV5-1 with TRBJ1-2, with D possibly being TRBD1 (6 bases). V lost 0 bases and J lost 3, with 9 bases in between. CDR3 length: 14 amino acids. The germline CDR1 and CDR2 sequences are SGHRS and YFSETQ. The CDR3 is CASSLAQGDYGYTF. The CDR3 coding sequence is TGCGCCAGCAGCTTGGCACAGGGTGACTATGGCTACACCTTC.

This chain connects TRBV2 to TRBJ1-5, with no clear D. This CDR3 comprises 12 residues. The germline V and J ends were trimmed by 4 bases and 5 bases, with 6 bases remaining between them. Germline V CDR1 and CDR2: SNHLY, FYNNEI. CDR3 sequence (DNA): TGTGCCAGCAGTGCAAGCGATCAGCCCCAGCATTTT. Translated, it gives CASSASDQPQHF.

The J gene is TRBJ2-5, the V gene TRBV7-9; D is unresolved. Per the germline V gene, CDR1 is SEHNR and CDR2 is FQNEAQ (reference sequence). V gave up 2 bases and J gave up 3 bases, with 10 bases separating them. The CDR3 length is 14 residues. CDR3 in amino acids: CASSLYWAEETQYF. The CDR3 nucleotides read TGTGCCAGCAGCTTATATTGGGCAGAAGAGACCCAGTACTTC.

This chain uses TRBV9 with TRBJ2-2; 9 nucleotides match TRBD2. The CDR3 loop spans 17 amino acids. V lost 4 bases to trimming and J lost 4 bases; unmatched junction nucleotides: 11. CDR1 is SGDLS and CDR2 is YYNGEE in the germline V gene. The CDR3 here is CASSRREVREGTGELFF. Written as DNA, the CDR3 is TGTGCCAGCAGCCGCCGGGAAGTGCGGGAGGGCACCGGGGAGCTGTTTTTT.

CDR3: CSGGTGANYGYTF. CDR3 nucleotides: TGCAGCGGCGGGACCGGAGCTAACTATGGCTACACCTTC. The chain is built from TRBV29-1 and TRBJ1-2; tentative D call: TRBD1 (5 bases). V was pared by 7 bases and J by 0 bases, with 12 bases between. Germline V lookup: CDR1 SQVTM, CDR2 ANQGSEA. CDR3 size: 13 residues.

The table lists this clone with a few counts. DNA of the CDR3: TGCGCCAGCAGCTCTACTGAAGACAGCTCCTACGAGCAGTACTTC. Protein sequence: CASSSTEDSSYEQYF. The chain has TRBV4-1 and TRBJ2-7; D might be TRBD1 (5 bases). CDR1 is MGHRA, CDR2 YSYEKL, per germline. V shed 5 bases and J shed 0 bases, with 14 bases lying between them. The CDR3 totals 15 residues.

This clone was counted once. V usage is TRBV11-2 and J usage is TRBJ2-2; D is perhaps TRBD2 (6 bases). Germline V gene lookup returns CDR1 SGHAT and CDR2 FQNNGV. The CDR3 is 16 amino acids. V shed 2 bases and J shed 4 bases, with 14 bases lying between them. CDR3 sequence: CASSLSPGVVTGELFF. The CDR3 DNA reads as TGTGCCAGCAGCTTAAGTCCGGGAGTAGTCACCGGGGAGCTGTTTTTT.

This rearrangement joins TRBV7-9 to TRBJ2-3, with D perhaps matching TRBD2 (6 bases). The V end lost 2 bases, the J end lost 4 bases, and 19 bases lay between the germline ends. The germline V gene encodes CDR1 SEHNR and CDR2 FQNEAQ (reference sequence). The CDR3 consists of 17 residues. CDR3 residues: CASSLRGAGKLSDTQYF. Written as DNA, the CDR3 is TGTGCCAGCAGCTTACGCGGGGCGGGGAAGCTCTCAGATACGCAGTATTTT.

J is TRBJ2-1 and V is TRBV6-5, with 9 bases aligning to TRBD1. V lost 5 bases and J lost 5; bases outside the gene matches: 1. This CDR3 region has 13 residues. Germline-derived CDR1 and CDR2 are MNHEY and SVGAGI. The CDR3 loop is CASSRTGDNEQFF. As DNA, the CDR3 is TGTGCCAGCAGTCGGACAGGGGACAATGAGCAGTTCTTC.

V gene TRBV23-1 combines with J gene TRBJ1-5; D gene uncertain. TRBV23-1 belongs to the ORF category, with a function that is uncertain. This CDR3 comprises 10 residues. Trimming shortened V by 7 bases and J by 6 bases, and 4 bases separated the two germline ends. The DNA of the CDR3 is TGCGCCAGCAAGGGTCAGCCCCAGCATTTT. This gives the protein CASKGQPQHF.

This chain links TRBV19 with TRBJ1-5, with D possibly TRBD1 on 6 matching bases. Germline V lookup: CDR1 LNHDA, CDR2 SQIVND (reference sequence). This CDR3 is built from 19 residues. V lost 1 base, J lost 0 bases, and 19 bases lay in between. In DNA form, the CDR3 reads TGTGCCAGTAGTATAGGCCCGCTGAGGAGGGGGTATAGCAATCAGCCCCAGCATTTT. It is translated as CASSIGPLRRGYSNQPQHF.

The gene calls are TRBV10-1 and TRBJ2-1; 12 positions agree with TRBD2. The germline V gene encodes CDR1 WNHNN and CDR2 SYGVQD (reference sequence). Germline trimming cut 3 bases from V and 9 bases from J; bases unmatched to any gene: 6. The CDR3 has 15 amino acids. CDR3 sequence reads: CASSESLAGGAEQFF. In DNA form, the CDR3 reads TGCGCCAGCAGTGAATCCCTAGCGGGAGGGGCTGAGCAGTTCTTC.

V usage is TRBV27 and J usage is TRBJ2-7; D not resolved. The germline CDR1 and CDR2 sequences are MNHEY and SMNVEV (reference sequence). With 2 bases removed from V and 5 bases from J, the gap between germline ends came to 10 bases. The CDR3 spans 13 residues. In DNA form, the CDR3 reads TGTGCCAGCAGTTTAGCGATCTGGGACGAGCAGTACTTC. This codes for CASSLAIWDEQYF.

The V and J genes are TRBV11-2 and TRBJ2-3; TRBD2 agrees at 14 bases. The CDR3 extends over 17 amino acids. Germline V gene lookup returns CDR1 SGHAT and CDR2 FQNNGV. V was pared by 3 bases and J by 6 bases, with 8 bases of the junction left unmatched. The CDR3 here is CASSFTSWTSGGDTQYF. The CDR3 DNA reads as TGTGCCAGCAGCTTCACCTCCTGGACTAGCGGGGGGGATACGCAGTATTTT.